This TCR beta chain originates from a study of blood T cell repertoires in COVID-19. Original data processing: Estimation of nucleated cell counts relied on the amplification of reference gene primers. Measured with immunoSEQ multiplex PCR; TCRdb has only the in-frame clones, and not every one. From that table come the V and J calls and clone size; the DNA was used to work out D and trimming. The sample holds about 250,000 clones, more than 70% seen once. This clone has just a few counts. CDR1 SGHRS and CDR2 YFSETQ come from the germline V gene. Trimming took 4 bases from V and 6 from J, leaving 12 bases between them. The CDR3 length is 13 residues.

Sequencing used peripheral blood. This sequence joins TRBV5-1 and TRBJ2-3; D gene ambiguous. This clonotype was obtained from a woman older than 75 with COVID-19, enrolled during active disease. DNA of the CDR3: TGCGCCAGCAGCCCAGGCGTATCGGATACGCAGTATTTT. Its translation is CASSPGVSDTQYF.